These 25 T cell receptor beta chains originate from one sample sequenced in a study of T-cell reconstitution after alpha-beta-depleted transplantation in children. During its preparation, the TCRbeta library received unique molecular identifiers. TCRdb itself ran the PCR reads through MiXCR, one entry per CDR3 protein. The sample contains under 20,000 distinct CDR3 sequences, under 15% of which appear only once. The sample in question was PBMCs, mostly from graft donor cells, obtained 60 days after TCRalphabeta/CD19-depleted stem cell transplant. The source is a female patient aged 2 to 10 who had a stem cell transplant for congenital amegakaryocytic thrombocytopenia, so the T cells may come from the graft donor.

This clonotype was counted between two and nine times. The J gene is TRBJ2-7, the V gene TRBV11-2; TRBD2 might be the D (5 bases). V lost 5 bases and J lost 7, with 15 bases in between. Germline assignment: CDR1 SGHAT and CDR2 FQNNGV. The length of the CDR3 is 13 residues. CDR3 DNA: TGTGCCAGCAGCACCCCGAGGCGAGGGGAGCAGTACTTC. Its protein is CASSTPRRGEQYF. Supplemented by reference TRBV11-2 and TRBJ2-7, the full variable domain reads EAGVAQSPRYKIIEKRQSVAFWCNPISGHATLYWYQQILGQGPKLLIQFQNNGVVDDSQLPKDRFSAERLKGVDSTLKIQPAKLEDSAVYLCASSTPRRGEQYFGPGTRLTVT.

This clonotype was detected ten times or more. The chain uses TRBV12-3 or TRBV12-4 and TRBJ2-3; possibly TRBD2 for D (6 bases). The CDR3 is 16 residues long. Trimming took off 4 bases at V and 3 bases at J, with 17 bases between the two ends. CDR3 DNA: TGTGCCAGCAGTTGGGGGGAGAGGTTTTGGACAGATACGCAGTATTTT. This encodes CASSWGERFWTDTQYF.

This clonotype was seen repeatedly, ten times or more. The chain employs TRBV6-5 and TRBJ2-2; TRBD2 might be the D (6 bases). This CDR3 contains 14 residues. V was shortened by 4 bases and J by 2 bases, with 8 bases between the two germline ends. Germline V gene lookup returns CDR1 MNHEY and CDR2 SVGAGI. The CDR3 spells CASSFSGNTGELFF. As DNA, the CDR3 is TGTGCCAGCAGTTTTAGCGGAAACACCGGGGAGCTGTTTTTT.

The genes are TRBV28 and TRBJ2-1; D is uncertain. Trimming removed 2 bases from V and 0 bases from J, with 8 bases in between. In germline, CDR1 is MDHEN, CDR2 SYDVKM. This CDR3 comprises 15 residues. CDR3 in amino acids: CASSLITGSYNEQFF. The CDR3 DNA sequence: TGTGCCAGCAGTTTAATAACGGGCTCCTACAATGAGCAGTTCTTC.

This clonotype was seen ten or more times. The CDR3, as DNA: TGTGCCAGCTCAACAATACCTCGTCCAGGGCCTGAGCAGTTCTTC. Protein product: CASSTIPRPGPEQFF. This chain links TRBV18 with TRBJ2-1, with D possibly TRBD1 on 5 matching bases. V dropped 5 bases and J dropped 9 bases, with 20 bases sitting between them. There are 15 residues in the CDR3. The germline gives CDR1 KGHSH, CDR2 LQKENI.

This clonotype was detected a few times. CDR3 loop: CASSLWAGDSGEQFF. DNA for the CDR3: TGTGCCAGCAGCTTATGGGCGGGAGACAGCGGTGAGCAGTTCTTC. The J gene is TRBJ2-1, the V gene TRBV7-6; 7 nucleotides align to TRBD2. V lost 2 bases to trimming and J lost 9 bases; unmatched junction nucleotides: 10. CDR3 size: 15 residues. Germline CDR1 is SGHVS and CDR2 is FNYEAQ.

Notes on this clonotype: A much larger clone sits a single nucleotide away, making a read error possible. The gene calls are TRBV28 and TRBJ2-7, with 12 positions matching TRBD1. The germline V gene has CDR1 MDHEN and CDR2 SYDVKM. After removal of 5 bases from V and 2 bases from J, the junction contained 16 bases not matched to a gene. The CDR3 has 19 residues. The CDR3 reads CASSPNRDRGLLRPYEQYF. CDR3 DNA: TGTGCCAGCAGTCCAAACCGGGACAGGGGGCTTCTGAGGCCCTACGAGCAGTACTTC. The variable domain in full, with the rest retrieved from reference TRBV28 and TRBJ2-7, is DVKVTQSSRYLVKRTGEKVFLECVQDMDHENMFWYRQDPGLGLRLIYFSYDVKMKEKGDIPEGYSVSREKKERFSLILESASTNQTSMYLCASSPNRDRGLLRPYEQYFGPGTRLTVT.

In this sample, this clonotype turned up many times. The chain is built from TRBV16 and TRBJ1-5; TRBD1 is a possible D gene (5 bases). This CDR3 is built from 14 residues. CDR1 is KGHSY, CDR2 FQNENV, per germline. The V end was cut by 4 bases, the J end by 7 bases, with 14 bases between. CDR3 protein: CASSPGAVGQPQHF. The DNA of the CDR3 is TGTGCCAGCAGCCCCGGGGCAGTTGGCCAGCCCCAGCATTTT.

The V call is TRBV29-1, the J call TRBJ2-3; D is possibly TRBD1 (6 bases). Germline-derived CDR1 and CDR2 are SQVTM and ANQGSEA. V lost 3 bases and J 2 bases, leaving 15 bases between the germline ends. There are 15 residues in the CDR3. In nucleotides, the CDR3 is TGCAGCGTTGACGAAACAGGGCCAACCACAGATACGCAGTATTTT. This encodes CSVDETGPTTDTQYF.

At least ten counts were recorded for this clonotype. V and J are TRBV3-1 and TRBJ2-3; D gene uncertain. The CDR3 covers 14 residues. Per the germline V gene, CDR1 is LGHDT and CDR2 is YNNKEL (reference sequence). Trimming took 2 bases from V and 1 from J, leaving 7 bases between them. CDR3 in amino acids: CASSQSTGTDTQYF. CDR3 sequence (DNA): TGTGCCAGCAGCCAATCTACAGGCACAGATACGCAGTATTTT.

There are many counts of this clonotype. The rearrangement joins TRBV20-1 to TRBJ2-5; possibly TRBD2 for D (5 bases). V lost 6 bases and J lost 4, with 12 bases in between. Germline assignment: CDR1 DFQATT and CDR2 SNEGSKA (reference sequence). There are 12 residues in the CDR3. This CDR3 is CSANRAGETQYF. In nucleotides, the CDR3 is TGCAGTGCCAACCGGGCGGGAGAGACCCAGTACTTC.

In its sample, this clonotype was seen many times. The J gene is TRBJ2-5, the V gene TRBV2; D possibly corresponds to TRBD2 (6 bases). This CDR3 contains 13 residues. Trimming left V 6 bases short and J 2 bases short, with 10 bases between. Germline V gene data show CDR1 as SNHLY and CDR2 as FYNNEI. The CDR3 sequence is CASSVAEQETQYF. DNA for the CDR3: TGTGCCAGCAGCGTAGCGGAACAAGAGACCCAGTACTTC.

The chain employs TRBV5-1 and TRBJ2-1, with TRBD1 identical over 12 bases. Germline lookup yields CDR1 SGHRS and CDR2 YFSETQ. V shed 0 bases and J 9 bases; nucleotides not matched to a gene: 7. This CDR3 spans 16 amino acids. The CDR3 DNA reads as TGCGCCAGCAGCTTGGAGGGACAGGGGGCCCCCGGTGAGCAGTTCTTC. It yields the protein CASSLEGQGAPGEQFF.

This clonotype is labeled as medium-sized (0.01 to 0.1%). The CDR3 bases are TGCAGTGCTACACTCGGACTAGCGGGAGGACTCCAGTTCTTC. Its translation: CSATLGLAGGLQFF. J is TRBJ2-1 and V is TRBV20-1, with 14 bases matching TRBD2. Germline trimming cut 4 bases from V and 13 bases from J; bases unmatched to any gene: 9. This CDR3 spans 14 amino acids. CDR1 DFQATT and CDR2 SNEGSKA come from the germline V gene (reference sequence).

This clonotype appeared many times. This sequence joins TRBV7-2 and TRBJ2-1; D ambiguous. Germline loops: CDR1 SGHTA, CDR2 FQGNSA. There are 14 residues in the CDR3. Trimming left V 1 base short and J 7 bases short, with 11 bases between. The CDR3 bases are TGTGCCAGCAGCTTAGGGGGTAGCAAAAATGAGCAGTTCTTC. This translates into CASSLGGSKNEQFF.

With regard to this clonotype: This may stem from a read error, because a much larger clone lies one nucleotide away. V usage is TRBV30 and J usage is TRBJ2-3, with D possibly matching TRBD2 (6 bases). The CDR3 runs to 12 residues. Germline CDR1 GTSNPN, CDR2 SVGIG (reference sequence). CDR3 loop: CAWSGSIDTQYF. The CDR3 bases are TGTGCCTGGAGCGGGAGCATAGATACGCAGTATTTT.

In its sample, this clonotype was seen many times. The chain is built from TRBV11-2 and TRBJ1-3, with D unresolved. Trimming pared 5 bases from V and 0 bases from J, leaving 11 bases between. This CDR3 comprises 15 residues. The germline V gene encodes CDR1 SGHAT and CDR2 FQNNGV. The CDR3 region is CASSNWLSSGNTIYF. CDR3 in DNA: TGTGCCAGCAGCAACTGGCTGAGCTCTGGAAACACCATATATTTT.

The chain employs TRBV18 and TRBJ1-5; perhaps TRBD1 as D (5 bases). CDR3 size: 14 residues. The germline gives CDR1 KGHSH, CDR2 LQKENI. The V and J ends lost 6 bases and 3 bases respectively, with 12 bases between them. The CDR3, as DNA: TGTGCCAGCTCGTTCACAGGACTCAATCAGCCCCAGCATTTT. It encodes CASSFTGLNQPQHF.

V gene TRBV19 combines with J gene TRBJ2-3; 9 bases fit TRBD2. The CDR3 loop spans 14 amino acids. CDR1 is LNHDA and CDR2 is SQIVND in the germline V gene (reference sequence). V shed 5 bases, J shed 6 bases, and the junction held 6 bases outside the gene matches. The CDR3 bases are TGTGCCAGTAGTGACAGCGGGAGGCAGGATACGCAGTATTTT. Translation gives CASSDSGRQDTQYF.

This clonotype has a count of ten or more. The genes are TRBV12-3 or TRBV12-4 and TRBJ2-5; D may be TRBD2 (5 bases). The V end was cut by 8 bases, the J end by 5 bases, with 15 bases between. The CDR3 totals 13 residues. The CDR3 sequence is CASGAGVGETQYF. In DNA, the CDR3 is TGTGCCAGCGGCGCCGGGGTAGGGGAGACCCAGTACTTC.

By sample fraction, this clonotype is medium-sized. The rearrangement uses TRBV27 and TRBJ2-1; D may be TRBD2 (6 bases). The CDR3 loop spans 15 amino acids. V shed 7 bases and J shed 8 bases, with 21 bases lying between them. Per the germline V gene, CDR1 is MNHEY and CDR2 is SMNVEV (reference sequence). The CDR3 sequence is CASKLRRVSPDEQFF. The DNA of the CDR3 is TGTGCCAGCAAATTACGGAGGGTTTCTCCGGATGAGCAGTTCTTC.

This clonotype was recorded many times. The rearrangement uses TRBV27 and TRBJ2-3, with D unresolved. V shed 5 bases and J shed 1 base, with 10 bases lying between them. The CDR3 is 14 residues long. Germline-derived CDR1 and CDR2 are MNHEY and SMNVEV (reference sequence). The CDR3 region is CASSLTPRTDTQYF. The CDR3 DNA follows: TGTGCCAGCAGTCTGACCCCTCGCACAGATACGCAGTATTTT.

This clonotype was recorded at least ten times. V gene TRBV7-8 combines with J gene TRBJ2-5; D not certain. This CDR3 has 15 amino acids. V was shortened by 1 base and J by 0 bases, with 9 bases between the two germline ends. Germline CDR1 is SGHVS and CDR2 is FQNEAQ. The CDR3 is CASSLVPGHQETQYF. In nucleotides, the CDR3 is TGTGCCAGCAGCTTAGTCCCCGGGCACCAAGAGACCCAGTACTTC.

In its sample, this clonotype was seen many times. The V gene is TRBV20-1, the J gene TRBJ1-2; D is undetermined. In germline, CDR1 is DFQATT, CDR2 SNEGSKA (reference sequence). V lost 0 bases and J 4 bases, leaving 6 bases between the germline ends. The CDR3 sequence is 12 residues long. The DNA of the CDR3 is TGCAGTGCTAGAGAAACGGGCTATGGCTACACCTTC. Residues: CSARETGYGYTF.

This rearrangement joins TRBV20-1 to TRBJ2-6, with D possibly matching TRBD1 (5 bases). There are 18 residues in the CDR3. Germline CDR1 reads DFQATT; CDR2 reads SNEGSKA (reference sequence). Trimming shortened V by 0 bases and J by 0 bases, and 15 bases separated the two germline ends. This CDR3 reads CSARDPGMSASGANVLTF. The CDR3 DNA reads TGCAGTGCTAGAGACCCAGGGATGAGTGCCTCTGGGGCCAACGTCCTGACTTTC.